This T cell receptor (beta chain) originates from a study of T cell responses to AZD1222 COVID-19 vaccine. Study context: Second-dose recipients at about 4 or about 12 weeks were treated as one pooled group. Whole-study findings and limits: As reported, nearly half of all spike-specific TCRs target variant regions that are unmutated.

Remarks on this clone: Its target is unknown.

This table comes from immunoSEQ multiplex PCR, and its TCRdb copy is limited to in-frame clones, with some not included. The sample has 150,000 to 200,000 clones, approximately 90% seen once. Germline V lookup: CDR1 SEHNR, CDR2 FQNEAQ (reference sequence). The length of the CDR3 is 13 residues. Trimming took 4 bases from V and 3 from J, leaving 7 bases between them. This clonotype was obtained from an adult in good health. The sample in question was peripheral blood, obtained on day 0 of AZD1222 vaccination. The chain has TRBV7-9 and TRBJ1-5; D gene uncertain. CDR3 sequence: CASSSTFNQPQHF. The DNA for the CDR3 is TGTGCCAGCAGCTCTACCTTCAATCAGCCCCAGCATTTT.